This T cell receptor (beta chain) comes out of a study of T cells in localized non-small cell lung cancer (TCRdb year 2020). General notes on the study: T cell repertoires of 200 to 250 early-stage NSCLC patients were analyzed, with tumors being compared against uninvolved tumor-adjacent lungs. All 240 or so NSCLC patients in the cohort were treatment-naive and had localized lung tumors that were resected. The mean age of the NSCLC patients was about 62 years, with 120 to 150 men and about a hundred women.

The paper as a whole reports these results and caveats: A median of around 62 of the top 100 tumor clones turned up in the paired uninvolved adjacent lung, and some 27 of those clones also ranked among the top 100 of that same adjacent lung. Because the study design was exploratory, TCR variables were selected using unadjusted p-values without false-discovery rate correction. Longer overall survival was associated with higher T cell density in blood, whereas shorter survival was associated with higher clonality in adjacent lung. Uninvolved tumor-adjacent lung showed the highest T cell clonality, higher than tumor, which suggests more focused antigenic responses in the uninvolved tumor-adjacent lung. Because multi-region sequencing of the tumors was not done, intratumor heterogeneity could not be ruled out.

TCR beta CDR3 regions were sequenced from DNA using the immunoSEQ Assay. In the original analysis: T cell density was computed as TCR beta template counts normalized to usable DNA estimated by amplifying housekeeping genes. Richness was estimated using the preseqR package, with extrapolation to 400,000 templates for PBMC samples and to 120,000 templates for tissue samples. Clonality was defined as one minus Pielou's evenness. Differential abundance testing on productive amino-acid clonotypes, with a minimum total count of 5 and an alpha of 0.1, was used to identify tissue-enriched TCRs. Repertoire overlap between compartments was quantified with the Jaccard Index and Morisita Overlap Index. GLIPH grouped TCR beta CDR3s together with public tetramer-defined viral CDR3s, and a viral motif had to include at least three viral sequences and show V-gene enrichment. TCRdb took over this immuneACCESS table, retaining in-frame rearrangements with V and J assigned. Such tables are incomplete; in checked studies, under half of the missing clones stem from an unresolved V gene, and the remainder is unexplained. D and trimming were read from the DNA, whereas the V and J calls and clone size are those reported in that table. In all, the sample holds around 2,600 clones, and approximately 36% of those were seen once. 9.5% to 14% of the sample goes to the ten largest clones.

The germline V gene gives CDR1 as SGHNT and CDR2 as YENEEA. The cysteine opens and the phenylalanine closes a CDR3 of 15 amino acids. The read is trimmed to its CDR3 DNA, 45 bases read in frame from base 1. V is shortened by 5 bases, J by 2 bases, and the region joining them spans 13 bases. This clone qualifies as medium-sized (0.01 to 0.1%). Its antigen target is currently unknown. Per-base quality was not reported, and no clone a single base away is much larger than it. At diagnosis, tumor, uninvolved tumor-adjacent lung and peripheral blood were collected and then preserved as a mix of FFPE and fresh-frozen material.

Sequencing was performed on lung tumor tissue, taken before any cancer treatment. The clonotype originates from a male donor aged 60 or over with stage II squamous cell lung carcinoma. The chain joins TRBV11-3 to TRBJ2-1; the D gene is perhaps TRBD2, from 5 matching bases. The nucleotide sequence is given as TGTGCCAGCAGCCCAGCCGGGAACACCTACAATGAGCAGTTCTTC. This translates into CASSPAGNTYNEQFF.